Sequencing of this T cell receptor (beta chain) was carried out in a study of Graves' ophthalmopathy and Graves' hyperthyroidism. RNA transcripts were the template, and TCR beta CDR3 regions were amplified from them. First-round RT-PCR used HTBI primers; second-round multiplex PCR followed. TCRdb used MiXCR to reprocess the multiplex PCR reads, holding one entry per CDR3 protein. The table records hundreds of thousands of distinct CDR3 sequences, about 44% of them present only once. Per the germline V gene, CDR1 is SNHLY and CDR2 is FYNNEI. Trimming shortened V by 7 bases and J by 1 base, and 19 bases separated the two germline ends. CDR3 length equals 16 residues. With respect to this clonotype: Its antigen is unidentified.

Excluded: other autoimmune disease, uncontrolled infection, pregnancy or lactation. It was from over 8.5 ml of fresh peripheral blood that the PBMCs came. Study-wide results and limits: Most expanded clonotypes from thyroid (those above 0.001 frequency) were also found in blood.

The J gene is TRBJ1-1, the V gene TRBV2; no clear D gene. Material for sequencing was peripheral blood. The origin of this receptor is an adult man with Graves' ophthalmopathy. The CDR3 nucleotides read TGTGCCAGCATTCCCGGTGCGGGTTGGGGGAACACTGAAGCTTTCTTT. Protein: CASIPGAGWGNTEAFF.